This T cell receptor beta chain was obtained from a study of beta chain features in type 1 diabetes. Study findings and constraints: Sequencing used cDNA, and cells with high TCR expression could therefore be over-represented. Researchers caution that PCR might favor shorter templates, equally among patients and controls. Within the patient group, naive, central memory and Treg TCRB repertoires appeared more similar to each other than within healthy donors. Fewer insertions but more deletions were seen at VDJ junctions in type 1 diabetes patients.

The investigators reverse transcribed all of the isolated RNA, so they sequenced expressed TCRB transcripts. Sequenced by immunoSEQ multiplex PCR; TCRdb stores in-frame clones only, minus some. This sample has 150,000 or so clones, with approximately 9.2% found just once. Per germline, CDR1 SNHLY and CDR2 FYNNEI. J gave up 9 bases and V 10 bases, and 17 bases lay outside the gene matches. The CDR3 consists of 15 residues. This clone was detected many times. The antigen remains undetermined. This TCR derives from a young man in good health. The specimen was central memory CD4+ T cells from blood. V usage is TRBV2 and J usage is TRBJ2-1, with 8 bases matching TRBD1. The CDR3 DNA reads as TGTGCCACCCCCCGGCTTGTTCTCGGGACAGGTGAGCAGTTCTTC. Protein sequence: CATPRLVLGTGEQFF.